Following are 13 T cell receptor beta chains from one sample sequenced in a study of type 1 and type 2 diabetes patients. The PCR template was genomic DNA. A primer set of 30 forward and 13 reverse primers amplified the CDR3. TCRdb itself ran the multiplex PCR reads through MiXCR, one entry per CDR3 protein. The data contain under 300,000 distinct CDR3 sequences, 47% of them seen just once; the ten biggest clones take up roughly 15%. The sequenced sample consisted of peripheral blood mononuclear cells (PBMCs). The source of these receptors is a man between 18 and 35 years old with type 2 diabetes.

The chain carries TRBV7-6 and TRBJ1-3; D possibly corresponds to TRBD1 (5 bases). The germline V gene has CDR1 SGHVS and CDR2 FNYEAQ. This CDR3 has 15 residues. V dropped 1 base and J dropped 9 bases, with 16 bases sitting between them. Here the CDR3 DNA reads TGTGCCAGCAGCTTAGTTGGCAGGGAGGGTGGCACCATATATTTT. Protein product: CASSLVGREGGTIYF. Combining the CDR3 with reference TRBV7-6 and TRBJ1-3 gives the whole variable domain GAGVSQSPRYKVTKRGQDVALRCDPISGHVSLYWYRQALGQGPEFLTYFNYEAQQDKSGLPNDRFSAERPEGSISTLTIQRTEQRDSAMYRCASSLVGREGGTIYFGEGSWLTVV.

The CDR3 region is CASRRTNEQFF. The CDR3 DNA is TGTGCCAGCAGAAGGACCAATGAGCAGTTCTTC. This rearrangement joins TRBV2 to TRBJ2-1, with D hard to call. Trimming cost V 6 bases and J 6 bases, with 6 bases left between them. CDR3 length: 11 amino acids. Germline V gene sequence: CDR1 SNHLY, CDR2 FYNNEI. Together with reference TRBV2 and TRBJ2-1, the CDR3 gives the full variable domain: EPEVTQTPSHQVTQMGQEVILRCVPISNHLYFYWYRQILGQKVEFLVSFYNNEISEKSEIFDDQFSVERPDGSNFTLKIRSTKLEDSAMYFCASRRTNEQFFGPGTRLTVL.

CDR3 in amino acids: CASSVGQVNPPLHF. As DNA, the CDR3 is TGTGCCAGCAGTGTTGGACAGGTGAATCCACCCCTCCACTTT. The chain has TRBV6-6 and TRBJ1-6, with 7 bases aligning to TRBD1. Germline lookup yields CDR1 MNHNY and CDR2 SVGAGI (reference sequence). This CDR3 has 14 residues. V gave up 5 bases and J gave up 11 bases; unmatched junction bases: 9.

This clonotype has more than one count but fewer than ten. The chain carries TRBV19 and TRBJ1-2; a possible D gene is TRBD1 (6 bases). The V gene's germline CDR1 is LNHDA and CDR2 SQIVND (reference sequence). This CDR3 comprises 15 residues. Between the trimmed V and J ends, which lost 6 bases and 0 bases, there was a span of 14 bases. The CDR3 sequence is CASRPGHTSNYGYTF. The CDR3 DNA reads TGTGCCAGTAGACCGGGACACACCTCTAACTATGGCTACACCTTC.

This clonotype was picked up many times. The chain combines TRBV2 with TRBJ2-7; 8 bases are a match to TRBD1. The CDR3 has 13 residues. V lost 8 bases to trimming and J lost 7 bases; unmatched junction nucleotides: 10. Germline V gene sequence: CDR1 SNHLY, CDR2 FYNNEI. CDR3 in amino acids: CASVGQVVWEQYF. In DNA form, the CDR3 reads TGTGCCAGCGTGGGACAGGTGGTTTGGGAGCAGTACTTC. Full variable domain (remainder filled in from reference TRBV2 and TRBJ2-7): EPEVTQTPSHQVTQMGQEVILRCVPISNHLYFYWYRQILGQKVEFLVSFYNNEISEKSEIFDDQFSVERPDGSNFTLKIRSTKLEDSAMYFCASVGQVVWEQYFGPGTRLTVT.

V and J are TRBV29-1 and TRBJ2-2; 12 positions agree with TRBD2. CDR1 and CDR2 (germline): SQVTM, ANQGSEA. With V trimmed by 5 bases and J by 0 bases, 7 bases remained unmatched. The CDR3 has 17 residues. For the CDR3, the DNA is TGCAGCGTTACCGGGACTAGCGGGTCCGCGAACACCGGGGAGCTGTTTTTT. Protein product: CSVTGTSGSANTGELFF.

V gene TRBV6-5 combines with J gene TRBJ2-3; unclear D gene. The CDR3 has 16 residues. Trimming removed 0 bases from V and 4 bases from J, with 14 bases in between. From germline, CDR1 is MNHEY and CDR2 SVGAGI. The CDR3: CASSYSNQVLPDTQYF. Here the CDR3 DNA reads TGTGCCAGCAGTTACTCGAACCAGGTTCTCCCAGATACGCAGTATTTT.

This clonotype was observed a few times. The chain combines TRBV7-8 with TRBJ2-2, with D tentatively TRBD2 (7 bases). The germline gives CDR1 SGHVS, CDR2 FQNEAQ. The CDR3 totals 18 residues. Trimming left V 0 bases short and J 5 bases short, with 19 bases between. For the CDR3, the DNA is TGTGCCAGCAGCTTAGCGCCCTTTGGGGGGGCTGGGACCGGGGAGCTGTTTTTT. It is translated as CASSLAPFGGAGTGELFF.

This clonotype has just a few counts. The CDR3 DNA sequence: TGCGCCAGCAGCCCGGTCCGCGCTTCGCTCACAGATACGCAGTATTTT. Translation gives CASSPVRASLTDTQYF. The chain combines TRBV5-1 with TRBJ2-3; D is uncertain. Germline CDR1 is SGHRS and CDR2 is YFSETQ. The length of the CDR3 is 16 residues. V was clipped by 4 bases and J by 2 bases, with 17 bases between them.

This clonotype occurred a few times. The chain combines TRBV7-2 with TRBJ2-3; TRBD2 matches 9 bases. The length of the CDR3 is 15 residues. CDR1 is SGHTA, CDR2 FQGNSA, per germline. V shed 5 bases, J shed 6 bases, and the junction held 9 bases outside the gene matches. In DNA form, the CDR3 reads TGTGCCAGCAGCCCAACTAGCGGGCGGTCGGATACGCAGTATTTT. It yields the protein CASSPTSGRSDTQYF.

A word on this clonotype: A much larger clone sits a single nucleotide away, making a read error possible. The chain employs TRBV15 and TRBJ1-1, with 9 bases aligning to TRBD1. The CDR3 is 14 residues long. Per the germline V gene, CDR1 is LNHNV and CDR2 is YYDKDF (reference sequence). CDR3 sequence reads: CAASRTGEGTEAFF. CDR3 DNA: TGTGCCGCCAGCAGGACAGGGGAGGGCACTGAAGCTTTCTTT.

This clonotype was detected a few times. This chain joins TRBV11-3 and TRBJ2-2; D remains unclear. The CDR3 extends over 14 amino acids. Looked up from germline, CDR1 is SGHNT and CDR2 is YENEEA. The germline V and J ends were trimmed by 3 bases and 6 bases, with 11 bases remaining between them. The CDR3 here is CASSLSADAGELFF. CDR3 nucleotide sequence: TGTGCCAGCAGCTTGAGCGCGGACGCCGGGGAGCTGTTTTTT.

There are a few counts of this clonotype. The chain has TRBV20-1 and TRBJ2-3; no clear D. This CDR3 is 16 amino acids long. In germline, CDR1 is DFQATT, CDR2 SNEGSKA (reference sequence). V lost 0 bases and J lost 3, with 16 bases in between. The CDR3 sequence: CSARDRESSGTDTQYF. In DNA, the CDR3 is TGCAGTGCTAGAGATCGAGAGAGTAGTGGAACAGATACGCAGTATTTT.